This T cell receptor (beta chain) originates from a study of blood T cell repertoires in COVID-19. As for the study in general: The samples span acute and convalescent COVID-19 from the United States, Italy and Spain. T cells, B-cell-depleted T cells, or PBMCs provided the cDNA or gDNA that served as material.

In the source study's methods: Using reference gene primer amplification, nucleated cell counts were estimated. TCRdb keeps only in-frame clones here, not all; method: immunoSEQ multiplex PCR. Clonal size and the V and J genes are those of that table, whereas D and trimming came from the DNA. This table has fewer than 700,000 clones, around 90% appearing once. Recruited during active infection, patients (from Seattle) were subsequently followed longitudinally. CDR1 and CDR2 (germline): SGHDT, YYEEEE. This CDR3 is 14 amino acids long. The V end was cut by 0 bases, the J end by 10 bases, with 16 bases between.

The rearrangement uses TRBV5-6 and TRBJ1-1; D uncertain. Sample: peripheral blood. This sequence originates from a woman aged 50 to 60 with COVID-19, enrolled during active disease. CDR3 DNA: TGTGCCAGCAGCTTGGTGGGTTCACAGCGGGGAGCTTTCTTT. The encoded protein is CASSLVGSQRGAFF.